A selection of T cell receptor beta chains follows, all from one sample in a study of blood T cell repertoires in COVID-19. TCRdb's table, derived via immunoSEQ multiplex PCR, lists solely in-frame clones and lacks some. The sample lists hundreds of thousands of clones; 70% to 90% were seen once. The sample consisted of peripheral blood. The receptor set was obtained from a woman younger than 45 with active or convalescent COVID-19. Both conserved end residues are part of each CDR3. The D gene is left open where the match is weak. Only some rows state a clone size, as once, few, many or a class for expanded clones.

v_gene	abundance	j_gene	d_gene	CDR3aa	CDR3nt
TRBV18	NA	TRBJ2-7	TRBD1	CASSPPGQRYEQYF	TGTGCCAGCTCACCACCGGGACAGCGCTACGAGCAGTACTTC
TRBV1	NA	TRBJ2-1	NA	CTTPRGGWDEQFF	TGCACCACCCCTCGCGGGGGATGGGATGAGCAGTTCTTC
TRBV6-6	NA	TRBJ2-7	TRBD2	CASSYWGSGGSYEQYF	TGTGCCAGCAGTTACTGGGGTAGCGGGGGCTCCTACGAGCAGTACTTC
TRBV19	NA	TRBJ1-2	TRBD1	CASSTIQGRVDFYGYTF	TGTGCCAGTAGTACAATACAGGGGAGAGTGGACTTCTATGGCTACACCTTC
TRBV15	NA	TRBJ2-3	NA	CATSGGRGDVITDTQYF	TGTGCCACCAGCGGAGGTCGGGGAGACGTTATCACAGATACGCAGTATTTT
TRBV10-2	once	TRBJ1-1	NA	CASSESTVITEAFF	TGCGCCAGCAGTGAGTCAACGGTTATCACTGAAGCTTTCTTT
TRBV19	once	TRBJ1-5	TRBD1	CASRDRAGQPQHF	TGTGCCAGTAGGGACAGGGCGGGCCAGCCCCAGCATTTT
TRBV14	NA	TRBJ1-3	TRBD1	CASSQDGTGVSGNTIYF	TGTGCCAGCAGCCAAGATGGGACAGGGGTCTCTGGAAACACCATATATTTT
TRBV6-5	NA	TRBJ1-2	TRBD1	CASSSTGGVNYGYTF	TGTGCCAGCAGTTCGACAGGGGGCGTGAACTATGGCTACACCTTC
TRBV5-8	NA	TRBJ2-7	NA	CASSFRDKQYF	TGTGCCAGCAGCTTCCGGGACAAGCAGTACTTC
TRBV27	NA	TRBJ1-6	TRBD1	CASTLGTGWNSPLHF	TGTGCCAGCACCTTGGGGACAGGGTGGAATTCACCCCTCCACTTT
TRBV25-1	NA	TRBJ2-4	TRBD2	CASTNGTSGRSIQYF	TGTGCCAGCACTAACGGGACTAGCGGGAGAAGCATTCAGTACTTC
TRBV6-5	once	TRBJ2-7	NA	CASSSMTGTDEQYF	TGTGCCAGCAGTTCGATGACAGGCACCGACGAGCAGTACTTC
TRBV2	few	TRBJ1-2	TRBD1	CASSGGAWQSGYTF	TGTGCCAGCTCAGGGGGCGCGTGGCAAAGTGGCTACACCTTC
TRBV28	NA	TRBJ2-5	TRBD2	CASSWSGSRETQYF	TGTGCCAGCAGTTGGAGCGGGAGCCGGGAGACCCAGTACTTC
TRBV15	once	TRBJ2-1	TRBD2	CATSRAYGTSGRSSYNEQFF	TGTGCCACCAGCAGAGCCTACGGGACTAGCGGGAGGAGCTCCTACAATGAGCAGTTCTTC
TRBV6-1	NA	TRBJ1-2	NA	CASSEVGRGEDGYTF	TGTGCCAGCAGTGAAGTGGGGCGGGGGGAAGACGGCTACACCTTC
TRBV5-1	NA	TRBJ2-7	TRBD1	CASSSTGTVASYEQYF	TGCGCCAGCAGTTCAACCGGGACAGTGGCTTCCTACGAGCAGTACTTC
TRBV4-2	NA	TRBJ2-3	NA	CASSQNPTTGSTDTQYF	TGTGCCAGCAGCCAAAACCCCACCACAGGGAGCACAGATACGCAGTATTTT
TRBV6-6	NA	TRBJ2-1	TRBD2	CASSRTSGSWDNEQFF	TGTGCCAGCAGTCGGACTAGCGGGAGTTGGGACAATGAGCAGTTCTTC
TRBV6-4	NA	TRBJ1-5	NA	CASVIPGDQPQHF	TGTGCCAGCGTCATCCCAGGGGATCAGCCCCAGCATTTT
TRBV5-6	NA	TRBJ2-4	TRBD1	CASSPTGGGIQYF	TGTGCCAGCAGCCCGACAGGGGGTGGCATTCAGTACTTC
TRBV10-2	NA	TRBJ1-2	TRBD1	CASSVQGAYGYTF	TGCGCCAGCAGTGTTCAGGGGGCCTATGGCTACACCTTC
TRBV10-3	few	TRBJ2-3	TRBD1	CAISSDRVETDTQYF	TGTGCCATCAGCTCGGACAGGGTTGAGACAGATACGCAGTATTTT
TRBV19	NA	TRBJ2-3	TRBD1	CASSIRNRGVADTQYF	TGTGCCAGTAGTATACGCAACAGGGGCGTCGCAGATACGCAGTATTTT
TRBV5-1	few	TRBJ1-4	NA	CASSSQGSEKLFF	TGCGCCAGCAGCTCGCAGGGTAGTGAAAAACTGTTTTTT
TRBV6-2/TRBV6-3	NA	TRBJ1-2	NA	CASRPGAHYGYTF	TGTGCCAGCAGGCCTGGGGCACACTATGGCTACACCTTC
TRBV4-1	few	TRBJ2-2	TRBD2	CASSQDTSGSFSELFF	TGCGCCAGCAGCCAAGATACTAGCGGGAGTTTTTCGGAGCTGTTTTTT
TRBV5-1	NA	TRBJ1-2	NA	CASSPRDTTNYGYTF	TGCGCCAGCAGCCCCCGGGACACCACTAACTATGGCTACACCTTC
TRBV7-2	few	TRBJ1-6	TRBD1	CASRNRGSTYNSPLHF	TGTGCCAGCCGTAACAGGGGTTCTACTTATAATTCACCCCTCCACTTT
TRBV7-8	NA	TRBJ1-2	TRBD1	CASSPTGKTILNGYTF	TGTGCCAGCAGCCCGACAGGGAAAACCATTCTAAATGGCTACACCTTC
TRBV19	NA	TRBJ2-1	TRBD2	CASSINGGSSNEQFF	TGTGCCAGTAGTATTAATGGCGGGAGCTCCAATGAGCAGTTCTTC
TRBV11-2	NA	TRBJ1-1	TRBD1	CASSLTGVGTEAFF	TGTGCCAGCAGCCTGACAGGGGTGGGAACTGAAGCTTTCTTT
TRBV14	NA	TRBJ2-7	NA	CASSPGQPYEQYF	TGTGCCAGCAGTCCAGGACAGCCCTACGAGCAGTACTTC
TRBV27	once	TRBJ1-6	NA	CASSLYGVGKSSYNSPLHF	TGTGCCAGCAGTTTATATGGCGTCGGGAAGAGCTCCTATAATTCACCCCTCCACTTT
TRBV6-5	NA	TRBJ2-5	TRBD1	CASRRQGSPETQYF	TGTGCCAGCAGAAGACAGGGGTCCCCAGAGACCCAGTACTTC
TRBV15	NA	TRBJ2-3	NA	CATSRDIVTSTDTQYF	TGTGCCACCAGCAGAGATATCGTTACTAGCACAGATACGCAGTATTTT
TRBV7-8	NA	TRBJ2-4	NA	CASSFGGSAKNIQYF	TGTGCCAGCAGCTTCGGGGGTTCGGCCAAAAACATTCAGTACTTC
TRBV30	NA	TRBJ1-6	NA	CAWSVLGSYNSPLHF	TGTGCCTGGAGTGTACTAGGATCCTATAATTCACCCCTCCACTTT
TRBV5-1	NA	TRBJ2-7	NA	CASSFFGTLSDEQYF	TGCGCCAGCAGCTTCTTCGGGACACTCTCTGACGAGCAGTACTTC
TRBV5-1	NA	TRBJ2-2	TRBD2	CASSLASGHTGELFF	TGCGCCAGCAGCTTGGCTAGCGGGCACACCGGGGAGCTGTTTTTT
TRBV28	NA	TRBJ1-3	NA	CASSLGRGSGNTIYF	TGTGCCAGCAGTTTAGGCAGGGGCTCTGGAAACACCATATATTTT
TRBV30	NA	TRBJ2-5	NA	CAWEGGFREKYF	TGTGCCTGGGAAGGAGGTTTTAGAGAGAAGTACTTC
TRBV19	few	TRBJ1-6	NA	CASKRGLHNSPLHF	TGTGCCAGTAAGAGGGGGTTACATAATTCACCCCTCCACTTT
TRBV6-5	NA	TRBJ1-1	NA	CASSYSQGWAEAFF	TGTGCCAGCAGTTACTCGCAGGGGTGGGCTGAAGCTTTCTTT
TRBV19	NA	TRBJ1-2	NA	CASSAEGGRSNYGYTF	TGTGCCAGTAGTGCCGAGGGGGGGAGGTCTAACTATGGCTACACCTTC
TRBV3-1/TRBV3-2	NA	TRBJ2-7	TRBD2	CASRSSGGYEQYF	TGTGCCAGCAGGAGTTCGGGGGGTTACGAGCAGTACTTC
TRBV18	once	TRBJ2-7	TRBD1	CASSPGTGNYEQYF	TGTGCCAGCTCACCTGGGACAGGTAACTACGAGCAGTACTTC
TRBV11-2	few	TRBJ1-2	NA	CASSLRTENYGYTF	TGTGCCAGCAGCTTAAGGACAGAGAACTATGGCTACACCTTC
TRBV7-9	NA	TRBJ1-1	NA	CASSSFTAMNTEAFF	TGTGCCAGCAGCTCCTTTACAGCAATGAACACTGAAGCTTTCTTT
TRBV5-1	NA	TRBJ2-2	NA	CASSSNRLPGELFF	TGCGCCAGCAGCTCAAATAGACTACCCGGGGAGCTGTTTTTT
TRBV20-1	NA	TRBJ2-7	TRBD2	CSASGWTDQENTLAGFYEQYF	TGCAGTGCTAGTGGCTGGACAGACCAAGAAAATACACTAGCGGGTTTTTACGAGCAGTACTTC
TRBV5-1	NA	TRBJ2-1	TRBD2	CASSLDRTSSDEQFF	TGCGCCAGCAGCTTGGATCGGACTAGCTCGGATGAGCAGTTCTTC
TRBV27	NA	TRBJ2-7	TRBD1	CASSLDTGTAREQYF	TGTGCCAGCAGCCTAGACACCGGGACAGCGAGAGAGCAGTACTTC
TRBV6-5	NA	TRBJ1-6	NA	CASRELANNSPLHF	TGTGCCAGCAGGGAGCTTGCTAATAATTCACCCCTCCACTTT
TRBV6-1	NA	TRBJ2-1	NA	CASSEGLSSYNEQFF	TGTGCCAGCAGTGAGGGCCTGAGCTCCTACAATGAGCAGTTCTTC
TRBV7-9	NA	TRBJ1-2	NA	CASSTSGLKAYGYTF	TGTGCCAGCAGCACCTCAGGGCTGAAGGCTTATGGCTACACCTTC
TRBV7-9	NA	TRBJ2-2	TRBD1	CASSLADRGLAGELFF	TGTGCCAGCAGCCTCGCCGACAGGGGGTTAGCCGGGGAGCTGTTTTTT
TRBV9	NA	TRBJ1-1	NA	CASSPGSPARGTEAFF	TGTGCCAGCAGCCCCGGAAGTCCGGCCCGGGGCACTGAAGCTTTCTTT
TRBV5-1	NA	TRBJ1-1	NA	CASSLEVPGNTEAFF	TGCGCCAGCAGCTTGGAGGTCCCGGGGAACACTGAAGCTTTCTTT